The source of this T cell receptor beta chain is a study of CD8 T cells in ankylosing spondylitis. Findings of the study overall: What seemed typical of ankylosing spondylitis blood was a TCR beta motif built from eight highly homologous variants. Reportedly, matched ankylosing spondylitis synovial fluid was significantly enriched for disease-linked clones.

Molecular-barcoded quantitative 5'-RACE produced these TCR beta libraries. MiXCR, run by TCRdb on the 5' RACE reads, gives a single entry per CDR3 protein. Among about 700,000 distinct CDR3 sequences listed, under 20% were seen once. Between the trimmed V and J ends, which lost 1 base and 5 bases, there was a span of 14 bases. The CDR3 is 15 amino acids. Germline CDR1 and CDR2: ENHRY and SYGVKD. This clonotype has a handful of counts. What it recognizes is unknown. Sequencing was performed on blood, either unsorted or a sorted T cell fraction (not recorded which). The rearrangement joins TRBV10-3 to TRBJ2-5; possibly TRBD1 for D (5 bases). The TCR sequence derives from a male donor with ankylosing spondylitis. This chain's CDR3 is CAISEWQGAGETQYF. DNA of the CDR3: TGTGCCATCAGTGAGTGGCAGGGCGCTGGCGAGACCCAGTACTTC.